This T cell receptor beta chain was captured in a study of early T cells in non-severe SARS-CoV-2 infection. In the study overall: RNA in bulk from unsorted whole blood was sequenced, and chains were unpaired. Study-wide findings and caveats: Private and CD4 specificities were missed by VDJdb matching, which favored anti-spike CD8 responses.

Note on this clonotype: Its target is not known.

Individual cDNA molecules each received unique molecular identifiers attached to them. TCRdb redid the calling of the 5' RACE reads with MiXCR, one entry per CDR3 protein. This sample carries 11,000 or so distinct CDR3 sequences, around 5% of them seen once, and the ten largest clones take 9.9%. The receptor comes from an adult who was a healthcare worker with PCR-confirmed SARS-CoV-2 infection or an uninfected control (not recorded which). The material sequenced was whole blood.

The CDR3 nucleotides are TGTGCCAGCAGTTGGCGGCTCGGGAACACTGAAGCTTTCTTT. This gives the protein CASSWRLGNTEAFF. The chain has TRBV6-2 or TRBV6-3 and TRBJ1-1; D is uncertain. CDR3 length: 14 amino acids. In germline, CDR1 is MNHEY, CDR2 SVGEGT. The V and J ends lost 4 bases and 1 base respectively, with 10 bases between them.